A single sample is the source of the 2 T cell receptor beta chains below, sequenced in a study of CXCR3-negative and CXCR3-positive naive CD8 T cells. Study results and caveats: Hydrophobicity of TRB CDR3s was greater in CXCR3-positive naive cells than in CXCR3-negative naive cells.

Antigens of these TCRs are unknown. TRB cDNA libraries were made by UMI-labeled 5' RACE. TCRdb processed the 5' RACE reads again and assigns one entry to each CDR3 protein, with no DNA. In all, the sample yields about 130,000 distinct CDR3 sequences. Sequencing was done on a sample of naive CXCR3+ CD8+ T cells from blood. Subset indicated: CD45RO-CCR7+CD27+CD95- naive CD8+ T cells expressing CXCR3 (TNR3+). These receptors all come from a human donor in good health. Some clones in this sample may be carry-over from other donors' samples.

The chain joins TRBV7-9 to TRBJ2-7; no DNA is available, so the TRBD1 call from TCRdb remains unchecked. CDR3 size: 14 residues. Germline loops: CDR1 SEHNR, CDR2 FQNEAQ (reference sequence). The CDR3 sequence: CASSFSGQTYEQYF.

The rearrangement joins TRBV19 to TRBJ2-2; TCRdb proposes TRBD1, but this gene call is untestable without DNA. The CDR3 is 13 amino acids. In germline, CDR1 is LNHDA, CDR2 SQIVND (reference sequence). This chain's CDR3 is CATSGAGDGELFF. Full variable domain (rest looked up from reference TRBV19 and TRBJ2-2): DGGITQSPKYLFRKEGQNVTLSCEQNLNHDAMYWYRQDPGQGLRLIYYSQIVNDFQKGDIAEGYSVSREKKESFPLTVTSAQKNPTAFYLCATSGAGDGELFFGEGSRLTVL.